This TCR beta chain stems from a study of long-term antiretroviral therapy in people with HIV (dated by TCRdb to between 2020 and 2023). For the study in its entirety: Collection of the earliest samples took place about a decade ahead of the 2015 WHO recommendation for immediate ART, at a time when ART was typically delayed until CD4 counts fell. About 40% of the 30 participants with HIV were female. A retrospective serial study tested whether changes in peripheral blood TRB repertoire composition and diversity were associated with ART initiation and durable HIV suppression. No cross-contamination during QIAcube processing was seen in test extractions of a monoclonal T-cell line run alongside a few dozen polyclonal samples. A total of over 150 cryopreserved PBMC samples came from approximately 30 adults with confirmed HIV infection and were collected serially over a mean of roughly six years (range 1-12). What the work shows at the level of the full study, not this receptor alone: HIV repertoires had narrower CDR3 length ranges than controls, and the network structure suggested an antigen-experienced repertoire that shifted only slightly toward naive after ART. Inferences about post-ART repertoire changes are limited because no data were available on ART adherence, viral resistance or therapy changes. Samples dated from the mid-2000s to the late 2010s, and the ART regimens used may be less effective than current ones. Starting ART was linked to a significant rise in TRB diversity, yet even after long-term ART the diversity remained significantly lower than in transplant donor controls. Limited PBMC availability meant only the TCR beta chain was sequenced, without alpha chain pairing. The repertoire was dominated across all time points by expanded TRB clones identified before ART initiation, although this dominance was seen to fluctuate and to decrease in many PLHIV after ART. Unsorted PBMC were profiled instead of sorted CD4+ and CD8+ T cells because pre-ART samples had limited cell numbers.

Sequencing of the TRB variable region was done with the immunoSEQ hsTCRB v3.0 assay at survey level resolution. TRB sequencing targeted a depth of roughly 35,000-50,000 T-cell genomes per sample. Pooled TRB libraries were sequenced on an Illumina MiSeq with a v3 150-cycle kit. The authors' analysis ran thus. Repertoire analysis ran in R within a reproducible Nextflow workflow covering QC, data transformation and analysis. LymphoSeq2, an R package for exploring AIRR-Seq data, was used to implement the custom analyses. After excluding a few samples that yielded fewer than 5000 total TRB sequences, some 180 HIV repertoires remained for analysis. Among the 180 to 200 HIV repertoires that were kept, almost 60 were collected before ART initiation and around 130 were collected after ART initiation. Repertoires were downsampled to 5000 TRB nucleotide sequences, with summary statistics averaged over 100 downsampling iterations. TRB sequences were retained for analysis only if CDR3 regions of at least seven amino acids were present. Two measures captured diversity: a Shannon entropy-derived clonality score and the Gini coefficient. In the repertoire networks, any two of the top 5000 CDR3 amino acid sequences were linked whenever the two sequences differed by an edit distance of one. For TRB CDR3 amino acid sequences, GLIPH2 was used to predict antigen specificity groups and MHC restriction. To flag known CMV, EBV, HIV or tissue antigen associations, CDR3 amino acid sequences were matched against VDJdb and McPAS-TCR. Pre-ART, post-ART and control groups were compared with Wilcoxon signed-rank tests and Holm-Bonferroni correction. TCRdb retrieved this table from immuneACCESS and kept in-frame rearrangements only. Not all clones are present; in checked studies, unresolved V genes account for under half, and no reason is known for the remainder. That table furnishes V, J and clone size, whereas the DNA furnished D and trimming. Within this sample are about 33,000 clones, with more than 60% of them counted one time only. The ten largest clonotypes hold about 7% of the sample.

This clone was detected only once. What antigen it recognizes has not been identified. No per-base quality is available; no much larger clone lies one base away. Spanning cysteine to phenylalanine, the CDR3 consists of 14 amino acids. The sequence is cut down to CDR3 DNA, 42 bases in frame from base 1. CDR1 is given as SGHAT and CDR2 as FQDESV, both from the germline V gene (reference sequence). For this chain, trimming is 5 bases at the V end and 5 bases at the J end, and the number of junction bases without a gene match is 4. To be included, a participant needed at least one PBMC sample from before ART initiation plus at least two post-ART samples. Every participant with HIV received treatment in the United States of America. Cryopreserved samples of about 0.9-11 million PBMC were thawed and washed before DNA extraction. At the time of the earliest PBMC sample, participants with HIV were aged between about 20 and 60 years. PBMC samples from each participant spanned 1-4 timepoints before ART initiation and 2-8 timepoints after ART initiation, with a median of 7 samples. For every participant, serial HIV viral load, CD4+ T-cell count, ART history and demographic data were obtained. Genomic DNA was extracted from unsorted PBMC with a Qiagen kit on a QIAcube, processed in batches of 12 samples.

Sequencing used unsorted PBMCs, obtained 2 years after starting antiretroviral therapy. The rearranged chain carries TRBV11-1 and TRBJ2-5, and 11 bases in between align with TRBD2. This receptor was identified in a woman in her fifties or sixties with HIV. The bases read TGTGCCAGCAGCGGCCGACTAGCGGGGGAGACCCAGTACTTC. Its product reads: CASSGRLAGETQYF. With all but the CDR3 taken from the reference TRBV11-1 and TRBJ2-5 genes, the full variable domain is: EAEVAQSPRYKITEKSQAVAFWCDPISGHATLYWYRQILGQGPELLVQFQDESVVDDSQLPKDRFSAERLKGVDSTLKIQPAELGDSAMYLCASSGRLAGETQYFGPGTRLLVL.